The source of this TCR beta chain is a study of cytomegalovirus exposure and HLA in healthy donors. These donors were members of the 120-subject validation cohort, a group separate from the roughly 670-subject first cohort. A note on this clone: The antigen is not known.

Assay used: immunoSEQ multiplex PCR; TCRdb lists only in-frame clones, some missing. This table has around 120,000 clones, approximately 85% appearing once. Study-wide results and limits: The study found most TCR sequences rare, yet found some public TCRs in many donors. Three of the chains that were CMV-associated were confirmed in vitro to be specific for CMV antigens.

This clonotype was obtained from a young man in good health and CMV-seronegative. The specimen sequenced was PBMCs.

In DNA, the CDR3 is TGCGCCAGCAGCTTGGTCCAGGCCGGCACTGAAGCTTTCTTT. Amino acid sequence: CASSLVQAGTEAFF. The chain combines TRBV5-1 with TRBJ1-1; D is ambiguous. The V end was cut by 0 bases, the J end by 4 bases, with 10 bases between. CDR3 length equals 14 residues. Germline lookup yields CDR1 SGHRS and CDR2 YFSETQ.